The present TCR beta chain was sequenced within a study of T cells in localized non-small cell lung cancer. Points from the study as a whole: The highest T cell clonality was in uninvolved adjacent lung, above tumor. Among the top 100 tumor clones, a median around 50 appeared in adjacent lung.

Points on this clone: Its antigen is undetermined.

Clones were read by immunoSEQ multiplex PCR, and TCRdb kept only the in-frame ones, dropping some. The sample consists of about 11,000 clones, 85% to 95% of them appearing once. CDR1 is SGHNT, CDR2 YYREEE, per germline (reference sequence). The V end lost 0 bases, the J end lost 8 bases, and 14 bases lay between the germline ends. This CDR3 is 15 amino acids long. This receptor was taken from a male donor aged 60 or over with stage III lung adenocarcinoma. This sequence joins TRBV5-4 and TRBJ2-2; D is perhaps TRBD2 (5 bases). Material: peripheral blood, obtained before any cancer treatment. The chain's CDR3 is CASSLAGGYRGELFF. The CDR3 DNA reads TGTGCCAGCAGCTTGGCCGGAGGCTATAGGGGGGAGCTGTTTTTT. Full variable domain (outside the CDR3, taken from reference TRBV5-4 and TRBJ2-2): ETGVTQSPTHLIKTRGQQVTLRCSSQSGHNTVSWYQQALGQGPQFIFQYYREEENGRGNFPPRFSGLQFPNYSSELNVNALELDDSALYLCASSLAGGYRGELFFGEGSRLTVL.